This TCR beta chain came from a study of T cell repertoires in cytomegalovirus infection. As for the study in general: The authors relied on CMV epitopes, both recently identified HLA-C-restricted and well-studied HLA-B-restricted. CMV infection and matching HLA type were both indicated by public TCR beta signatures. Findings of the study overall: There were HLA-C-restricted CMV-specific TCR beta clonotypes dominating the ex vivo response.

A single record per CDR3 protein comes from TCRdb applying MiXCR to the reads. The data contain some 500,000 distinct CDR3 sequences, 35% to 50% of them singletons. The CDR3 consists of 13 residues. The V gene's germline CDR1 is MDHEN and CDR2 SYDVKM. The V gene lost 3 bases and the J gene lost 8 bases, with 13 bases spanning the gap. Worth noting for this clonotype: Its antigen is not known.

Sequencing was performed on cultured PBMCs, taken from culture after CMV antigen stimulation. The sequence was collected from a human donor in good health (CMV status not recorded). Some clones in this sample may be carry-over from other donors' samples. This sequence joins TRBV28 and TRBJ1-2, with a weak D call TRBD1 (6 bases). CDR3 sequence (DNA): TGTGCCAGCAGTTTTGAGGGGGTCGGGGGCTACACCTTC. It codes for CASSFEGVGGYTF.